Listed here are 7 T cell receptor beta chains from one sample, sequenced in a study of neurological immune-mediated disorders. TCRdb redid the calling of the 5' RACE reads with MiXCR, one entry per CDR3 protein. This repertoire shows approximately 40,000 distinct CDR3 sequences, 3% to 4% found once; its top ten account for around 2%. Sequenced: PBMCs. These receptors were collected from a man younger than 40 with multiple sclerosis.

Many counts were recorded for this clonotype. Its ends do not fully match the called genes, so a read error is possible. The V gene is TRBV5-1, the J gene TRBJ2-5; 10 positions agree with TRBD1. The CDR3 is made up of 15 amino acids. Looked up from germline, CDR1 is SGHRS and CDR2 is YFSETQ. CDR3 region: CASSVDGNWDRGEGF. CDR3 nucleotides: TGCGCCAGCAGCGTGGATGGAAATTGGGACAGGGGTGAAGGCTTC.

This clonotype was counted at least ten times. The chain is built from TRBV5-6 and TRBJ2-3, with D tentatively TRBD1 or TRBD2 (5 bases each). Germline V gene lookup returns CDR1 SGHDT and CDR2 YYEEEE. Deletions cut 0 bases from V and 8 bases from J, with 7 bases between. The CDR3 has 12 amino acids. The CDR3 sequence is CASSLGGSTQYF. Here the CDR3 DNA reads TGTGCCAGCAGCTTGGGGGGGAGTACGCAGTATTTT.

This clonotype was found many times. This chain uses TRBV6-5 with TRBJ2-2; 11 bases align to TRBD1. V shed 5 bases, J shed 3 bases, and the junction held 5 bases outside the gene matches. Germline CDR1 MNHEY, CDR2 SVGAGI. The CDR3 consists of 16 residues. CDR3 amino acids: CASSLRDRGYTGELFF. CDR3 nucleotides: TGTGCCAGCAGTCTCCGGGACAGGGGGTACACCGGGGAGCTGTTTTTT.

This chain's CDR3 is CSVPRQDRRVEFF. For the CDR3, the DNA is TGCAGTGTCCCACGACAGGATCGCCGTGTGGAGTTCTTC. The chain joins TRBV20-1 to TRBJ2-1, with D tentatively TRBD1 (6 bases). The germline V gene encodes CDR1 DFQATT and CDR2 SNEGSKA (reference sequence). The CDR3 covers 13 residues. With 7 bases removed from V and 14 bases from J, the gap between germline ends came to 24 bases.

This clonotype was observed a handful of times. The gene calls are TRBV20-1 and TRBJ2-2, with D unresolved. CDR3 length equals 13 residues. V was clipped by 4 bases and J by 2 bases, with 8 bases between them. The germline CDR1 and CDR2 sequences are DFQATT and SNEGSKA (reference sequence). CDR3 coding DNA: TGCAGTGCTACAAACACCAACACCGGGGAGCTGTTTTTT. This encodes CSATNTNTGELFF.

This clonotype was observed at least ten times. The V and J genes are TRBV6-6 and TRBJ1-3; D remains ambiguous. The germline CDR1 and CDR2 sequences are MNHNY and SVGAGI (reference sequence). V gave up 5 bases and J gave up 0 bases, with 11 bases separating them. This CDR3 contains 15 residues. CDR3 DNA: TGTGCCAGCAGTATCGACACCTCCTCTGGAAACACCATATATTTT. Translation gives CASSIDTSSGNTIYF.

There are many counts of this clonotype. V and J are TRBV12-3 or TRBV12-4 and TRBJ1-2, with D uncertain. This CDR3 has 13 amino acids. V was pared by 6 bases and J by 2 bases, with 10 bases between. In DNA form, the CDR3 reads TGTGCCAGCAGGATCGGACTCAACTATGGCTACACCTTC. It translates to CASRIGLNYGYTF.